These 18 T cell receptor beta chains were sequenced from one sample in a study of vaccination and CD4 T cells after COVID-19. Regarding treatment: approximately 9-day PBMC culture with coronavirus spike peptide pools or control peptides (ViraFEST assay). Sequencing of the DNA from cultured CD4+ T cells was carried out with the Oncomine TCR Beta short-read assay. TCRdb fed the PCR reads into MiXCR, producing one record per CDR3 protein. The sample contains fewer than 15,000 distinct CDR3 sequences, approximately 64% of which appear only once. These receptors have no known antigen. Source: CD4+ T cells from blood, cultured in vitro, taken before SARS-CoV-2 vaccination. The receptors here all came from a human donor who had recovered from COVID-19.

This sequence joins TRBV20-1 and TRBJ2-2, with D possibly TRBD2 on 7 matching bases. The V gene lost 3 bases and the J gene lost 3 bases, with 14 bases spanning the gap. Looked up from germline, CDR1 is DFQATT and CDR2 is SNEGSKA (reference sequence). CDR3 size: 15 residues. In DNA form, the CDR3 reads TGCAGTGCTAGTGGGGGGGCCGGGGACACCGGGGAGCTGTTTTTT. This gives the protein CSASGGAGDTGELFF.

This clonotype was seen only a few times. CDR3 amino acids: CSARDYGGTGNIQYF. The CDR3 region has the DNA TGCAGTGCTAGAGATTACGGCGGGACAGGAAACATTCAGTACTTC. The rearrangement uses TRBV20-1 and TRBJ2-4, with 8 bases aligning to TRBD1. The germline CDR1 and CDR2 sequences are DFQATT and SNEGSKA (reference sequence). The CDR3 totals 15 residues. Trimming took 0 bases from V and 6 from J; bases not matched to a gene: 7.

The chain joins TRBV30 to TRBJ1-2; D not certain. This CDR3 has 14 amino acids. Looked up from germline, CDR1 is GTSNPN and CDR2 is SVGIG (reference sequence). Trimming removed 4 bases at V and 1 base at J, with 13 bases between. The CDR3 sequence is CAWTSSYLNYGYTF. As DNA, the CDR3 is TGTGCCTGGACTAGCAGTTACCTTAACTATGGCTACACCTTC.

The chain couples TRBV20-1 to TRBJ2-1, with D possibly being TRBD2 (6 bases). The CDR3 sequence is 13 residues long. V was trimmed by 4 bases and J by 10 bases, leaving 17 bases between them. Germline V lookup: CDR1 DFQATT, CDR2 SNEGSKA (reference sequence). Here the CDR3 DNA reads TGCAGTGCTACTCAGACTAGGCCCCAGGAGCAGTTCTTC. This gives the protein CSATQTRPQEQFF.

Concerning this clonotype itself: One end of the junction varies from germline; a read error may be responsible. This chain links TRBV7-9 with TRBJ2-7; D may be TRBD2 (5 bases). Germline V CDR1 and CDR2: SEHNR, FQNEAQ (reference sequence). CDR3 length equals 16 residues. Here the CDR3 DNA reads TGTGCCAACAGCTTAGTTGGCGGGCGAAGCTCCTACGAGCAGTACTTC. Translation: CANSLVGGRSSYEQYF.

The sample holds a few counts of this clonotype. The chain combines TRBV20-1 with TRBJ1-2; TRBD1 agrees at 7 bases. Germline CDR1 is DFQATT and CDR2 is SNEGSKA (reference sequence). The CDR3 covers 12 residues. V lost 6 bases to trimming and J lost 5 bases; unmatched junction nucleotides: 6. CDR3 DNA: TGCAGTGCCCGTGGACAGGTTTATGGCTACACCTTC. Translated, it gives CSARGQVYGYTF.

The CDR3 nucleotides read TGTGCCAGCAGCCCGGGGACAGGGTTTCAGGATACGCAGTATTTT. Protein: CASSPGTGFQDTQYF. The J gene is TRBJ2-3, the V gene TRBV7-2; 9 nucleotides line up with TRBD1. CDR1 SGHTA and CDR2 FQGNSA come from the germline V gene. This CDR3 region has 15 residues. The V gene end was trimmed by 5 bases and the J gene end by 6 bases; junction bases not matched to a gene: 9.

J is TRBJ2-5 and V is TRBV5-4; D uncertain. CDR1 SGHNT and CDR2 YYREEE come from the germline V gene (reference sequence). CDR3 length: 15 amino acids. Trimming took off 4 bases at V and 2 bases at J, with 15 bases between the two ends. The CDR3, as DNA: TGTGCCAGCAGCCTCTACCGGACGGCTCAAGAGACCCAGTACTTC. As protein: CASSLYRTAQETQYF.

The gene calls are TRBV12-3 or TRBV12-4 and TRBJ1-6, with 7 bases identical to TRBD1. CDR3 length: 14 amino acids. V lost 5 bases and J lost 9; bases outside the gene matches: 7. The CDR3 DNA reads as TGTGCCAGCAGTCTTACAGGGGAGAGTTCACCCCTCCACTTT. Protein product: CASSLTGESSPLHF.

This clonotype was seen a handful of times. The V gene is TRBV7-2, the J gene TRBJ1-3; D perhaps matches TRBD1 (5 bases). Germline V lookup: CDR1 SGHTA, CDR2 FQGNSA. The CDR3 extends over 16 amino acids. V lost 4 bases and J lost 0, with 13 bases in between. As DNA, the CDR3 is TGTGCCAGCAGCTCATCTGACAGTTACTCTGGAAACACCATATATTTT. This codes for CASSSSDSYSGNTIYF.

This clonotype has just a few counts. The chain is built from TRBV20-1 and TRBJ1-5, with D tentatively TRBD1 (6 bases). The V gene lost 6 bases and the J gene lost 4 bases, with 16 bases spanning the gap. Germline loops: CDR1 DFQATT, CDR2 SNEGSKA (reference sequence). The CDR3 covers 14 residues. CDR3 region: CSAAEGGRNQPQHF. CDR3 DNA: TGCAGTGCCGCCGAGGGGGGCAGAAATCAGCCCCAGCATTTT.

This clonotype was recorded a few times. The chain employs TRBV20-1 and TRBJ2-7; 14 nucleotides match TRBD2. The CDR3 spans 13 residues. Germline CDR1 DFQATT, CDR2 SNEGSKA (reference sequence). The CDR3 region is CSLGLAGVWEQYF. The CDR3 DNA is TGCAGCTTGGGACTAGCGGGAGTCTGGGAGCAGTACTTC.

The chain couples TRBV10-3 to TRBJ2-3; D remains unclear. CDR3 size: 13 residues. Per germline, CDR1 ENHRY and CDR2 SYGVKD. Trimming removed 0 bases from V and 6 bases from J, with 7 bases in between. The CDR3 is CAISESQRDTQYF. CDR3 coding DNA: TGTGCCATCAGTGAGTCACAAAGGGATACGCAGTATTTT.

Only a few counts were recorded for this clonotype. A read error may produce the germline difference seen at one junction end. V usage is TRBV6-1 and J usage is TRBJ1-6; 10 positions agree with TRBD1. The length of the CDR3 is 16 residues. Germline CDR1 MNHNS, CDR2 SASEGT. CDR3 DNA sequence: TGTGCCAGCAGGGAAGCGACAGGGGGCGGGTCTCATGGGTTCCACTTT. This translates into CASREATGGGSHGFHF.

The V gene is TRBV7-3, the J gene TRBJ2-2, with 11 bases matching TRBD2. CDR3 size: 16 residues. Per the germline V gene, CDR1 is SGHTA and CDR2 is FQGTGA. Trimming took 4 bases from V and 3 from J; bases not matched to a gene: 4. CDR3 sequence: CASSSSGGRDTGELFF. In DNA form, the CDR3 reads TGTGCCAGCAGCTCTAGCGGGGGGCGGGACACCGGGGAGCTGTTTTTT.

The gene calls are TRBV6-1 and TRBJ1-2; 8 bases map to TRBD1. This CDR3 has 14 amino acids. After removal of 5 bases from V and 6 bases from J, the junction contained 8 bases not matched to a gene. Germline CDR1 MNHNS, CDR2 SASEGT. The CDR3 region is CASSRDRREHGYTF. The CDR3 DNA reads TGTGCCAGCAGTAGGGACAGGAGGGAGCATGGCTACACCTTC.

Only a few counts were recorded for this clonotype. The rearrangement joins TRBV7-2 to TRBJ2-3, with 10 nucleotides matching TRBD2. This CDR3 spans 15 amino acids. Trimming took 5 bases from V and 6 from J; bases not matched to a gene: 8. Germline V gene sequence: CDR1 SGHTA, CDR2 FQGNSA. CDR3 residues: CASSKSGGAWDTQYF. The CDR3 DNA is TGTGCCAGCAGCAAGAGCGGGGGGGCGTGGGATACGCAGTATTTT.

This clonotype was counted once. The chain employs TRBV20-1 and TRBJ2-1, with a possible D match to TRBD2 (6 bases). Trimming stripped 5 bases from V and 9 bases from J, with 17 bases between. Per the germline V gene, CDR1 is DFQATT and CDR2 is SNEGSKA (reference sequence). The CDR3 is 13 amino acids. CDR3 nucleotide sequence: TGCAGTGCTCCACGACTAGTCTTTGGTGAGCAGTTCTTC. It encodes CSAPRLVFGEQFF.